This T cell receptor beta chain is from a study of shared clonotypes between healthy human individuals (dated by TCRdb to the early 2020s). Notes on the research overall: The cohort included a few men and a couple of women between 18 and 49 years of age. For each donor, three plates each were used for CD4 naive and CD4 memory, two plates were used for CD8 naive, and one plate was used for CD8 memory. To estimate repertoire size and how much clonotypes are shared between individuals, the study performed deep sequencing of blood TCR repertoires from 4 to 6 healthy adults. Libraries were prepared and TCR repertoires were sequenced by different laboratories using diverse techniques, in order to increase sequencing depth and limit assay-specific biases. Per donor, leukapheresis produced somewhere between about 0.9 and 9.5 billion PBMCs.

As concerns this clone: The antigen it recognizes is unknown. No base quality values were provided; no much bigger clone lies one nucleotide off.

Results and caveats for the whole study, not just this receptor: The small number of donors limited the genetic and exposure-history diversity represented. Based on pairwise subsampling, the degree of clonotype sharing among donors was expected to be affected by sequencing depth. Estimated clonotype richness was generally larger for naive than for memory subsets. When a few donors were compared, the shared fraction of clonotypes was about 5.5% for naive CD4, more than 3% for naive CD8, more than 2% for memory CD4, and 0.3% to 0.5% for memory CD8. Sampling was restricted to blood, and TCR repertoires in tissues likely differ from the TCR repertoires found in blood. Higher generation probabilities were observed for clonotypes shared by all four sorted-subset donors than for non-shared clonotypes. Incomplete sequencing was indicated by rarefaction of sorted-subset datasets, despite the large sequencing depth.

CDR1 and CDR2 are read off the germline V gene as MNHEY and SVGAGI. The CDR3 covers 14 residues, taking in both the cysteine and the phenylalanine. CDR3 DNA only is kept here, 42 bases in frame from base 1. The donors were healthy, HIV-negative adults who had no recently reported acute infections or vaccinations. Every donor was a Caucasian adult residing in Nashville, Tennessee, USA. Magnetic negative selection was used to enrich CD4+ T cells, after which naive cells were positively selected on CD45RA and the negative fraction became the memory subset. After blood collection by leukapheresis, PBMCs were isolated using Ficoll-Histopaque density gradient centrifugation and then cryopreserved in the vapor phase of liquid nitrogen. Purity and quantity of every magnetically sorted T cell population were checked by analytical flow cytometry. Genomic DNA was isolated from each sorted fraction and quantified by UV absorbance on a Nanodrop 2000c.

TCR CDR3 regions were amplified from genomic DNA by multiplex PCR using the deep immunoSEQ assay. Extracted genomic DNA from each cell subset was spread evenly across all wells of several immunoSEQ 96-well plates, with each plate serving as a replicate. For sorted subsets, each replicate PCR was loaded with around 200 ng genomic DNA, equivalent to about 30,000 T cell genomes. The purified libraries were quantified using a Qubit 3.0 fluorometer, sized with a Bioanalyzer 2100, and then quantified again using the KAPA Library Quantification kit. Each immunoSEQ 96-well plate was sequenced on its own single-read 150-cycle Illumina NextSeq 550 flow cell. In the original analysis: Because the immunoSEQ output held only junctional sequences and lacked quality scores, the filtering could not match the filtering applied to full-length reads. Sequences were annotated with PyIR, a Python wrapper for IgBLAST v1.9, and V/J genes and CDR3 were assigned using IMGT germline references. Reads were filtered out if the reads had weak V/J assignments (E-value above 1e-6), no CDR3, stop codons, out-of-frame junctions, or ambiguous translated residues. V3J clonotypes were defined by identical inferred V gene, J gene, and CDR3 amino acid sequence. The percentage overlap between two repertoires was calculated by dividing the number of shared unique clonotypes by the size of the smaller repertoire. Three approaches were used to assess repertoire richness: RTK rarefaction, the Chao1 estimator, and Recon v2.1 estimates of unobserved clonotypes. OLGA was used to compute generation probabilities for all TCRbeta clonotypes that the gDNA method yielded from a handful of donors. In TCRdb, the immuneACCESS table is reduced to in-frame sequences with V and J assigned. These tables do not hold every clone; where another copy was compared, an unresolved V gene accounts for under half, and the others remain unexplained. The V and J calls and clone size were taken over from that table, and D and trimming were inferred from the DNA. The sample table records hundreds of thousands of clones; around 97% of these occur just once. Of the sample, approximately 0.057% falls within the top ten clones.

The sequence was obtained from a woman in her twenties or thirties in good health. Input material: naive CD4+ T cells sorted from blood. According to the study, the label for this sample's cell subset or site signals: CD45RA+ positively selected. In this chain, TRBV6-5 is recombined with TRBJ2-5; matching of 6 bases hints at TRBD2 as the D gene. The tail of the sequence fits TRBJ2-7 better, so the J call may be wrong. Here is the DNA: TGTGCCAGCAGTCAGCCGGGAGAGCCCTACGAGCAGTACTTC. This codes for CASSQPGEPYEQYF.